The following is a T cell receptor beta chain sequence with its context. The sample comes from a study of blood T cell repertoires in COVID-19. Study in general: The analysed material was cDNA or gDNA that came from T cells, B-cell-depleted T cells, or PBMCs.

CDR3 length equals 13 residues. Trimming removed 6 bases at V and 5 bases at J, with 8 bases between. From germline, CDR1 is SGHDN and CDR2 FVKESK. Authors' methods: Estimates of nucleated cell counts were drawn from the amplification of reference gene primers. Some clones are missing from TCRdb's copy, which holds only in-frame ones; the method was immunoSEQ multiplex PCR. The V and J calls and clone size come from that table; D and trimming were worked out from the DNA. Of roughly 63,000 clones in the sample, less than 85% are singletons; the top ten hold more than 9.5%. The sequencing sample was made of peripheral blood. The V and J genes are TRBV14 and TRBJ1-6; no clear D gene. This clonotype was obtained from a human donor in a cohort sampled during active COVID-19. The CDR3 reads CASRQVDNSPLHF. The CDR3 DNA reads TGTGCCAGCAGGCAGGTCGATAATTCACCCCTCCACTTT.